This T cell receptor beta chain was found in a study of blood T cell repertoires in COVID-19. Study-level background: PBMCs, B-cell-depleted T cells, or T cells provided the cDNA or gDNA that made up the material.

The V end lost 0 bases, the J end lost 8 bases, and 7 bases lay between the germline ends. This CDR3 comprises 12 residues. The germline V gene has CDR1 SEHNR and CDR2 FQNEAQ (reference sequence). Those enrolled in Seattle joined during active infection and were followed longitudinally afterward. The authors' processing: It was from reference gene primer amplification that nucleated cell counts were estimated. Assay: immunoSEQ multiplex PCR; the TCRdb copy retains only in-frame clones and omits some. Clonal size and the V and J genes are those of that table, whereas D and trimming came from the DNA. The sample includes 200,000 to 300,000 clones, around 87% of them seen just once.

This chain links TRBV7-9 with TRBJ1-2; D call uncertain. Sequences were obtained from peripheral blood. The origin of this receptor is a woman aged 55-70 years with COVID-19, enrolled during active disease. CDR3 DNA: TGTGCCAGCAGCTTAGCGGGAGGGGGCTACACCTTC. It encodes CASSLAGGGYTF.